Listed below are T cell receptor beta chains from one sample, sequenced in a study of shared clonotypes between healthy human individuals. Some clones are missing from TCRdb's copy, which holds only in-frame ones; the method was immunoSEQ multiplex PCR. The profile covers roughly 2.2 million clones, with about 92% appearing a single time and 0.39% taken by the ten largest. Sequencing used naive CD4+ T cells from PBMCs. The receptors shown here come from a man between 18 and 35 years old in good health. Some clones in this sample may be carry-over from other donors' samples. The CDR3 runs from the conserved cysteine through the conserved F or W. D genes are given only for firm matches. Only some rows state a clone size, as once, few, many or a class for expanded clones.

v_call: TRBV29-1; clone_size: -; j_call: TRBJ1-1; d_call: -; cdr3_aa: CSVGGGLNTEAFF; cdr3_nt: TGCAGCGTTGGTGGGGGGCTGAACACTGAAGCTTTCTTT
v_call: TRBV6-1; clone_size: -; j_call: TRBJ1-2; d_call: -; cdr3_aa: CASSEAQGTAYGYTF; cdr3_nt: TGTGCCAGCAGTGAAGCGCAAGGGACGGCCTATGGCTACACCTTC
v_call: TRBV10-1; clone_size: few; j_call: TRBJ1-5; d_call: -; cdr3_aa: CASSENEISNQPQHF; cdr3_nt: TGCGCCAGCAGTGAGAACGAGATTAGCAATCAGCCCCAGCATTTT
v_call: TRBV28; clone_size: -; j_call: TRBJ2-1; d_call: TRBD2; cdr3_aa: CASSEPGTSVNNEQFF; cdr3_nt: TGTGCCAGCAGCGAACCCGGGACTAGCGTTAACAATGAGCAGTTCTTC
v_call: TRBV28; clone_size: -; j_call: TRBJ1-2; d_call: -; cdr3_aa: CASGPRQESVSYGYTF; cdr3_nt: TGTGCCAGCGGACCAAGACAGGAATCGGTGAGCTATGGCTACACCTTC
v_call: TRBV7-8; clone_size: -; j_call: TRBJ2-5; d_call: TRBD2; cdr3_aa: CASSFQVAGDPYQETQYF; cdr3_nt: TGTGCCAGCAGCTTTCAAGTAGCGGGAGACCCGTACCAAGAGACCCAGTACTTC
v_call: TRBV19; clone_size: -; j_call: TRBJ1-2; d_call: TRBD1; cdr3_aa: CASRMTGYGYTF; cdr3_nt: TGTGCCAGTAGGATGACAGGGTATGGCTACACCTTC
v_call: TRBV29-1; clone_size: -; j_call: TRBJ1-2; d_call: -; cdr3_aa: CSAEGPTYGYTF; cdr3_nt: TGCAGCGCTGAGGGACCTACCTATGGCTACACCTTC
v_call: TRBV2; clone_size: -; j_call: TRBJ2-7; d_call: -; cdr3_aa: CASSTRAYEQYF; cdr3_nt: TGTGCCAGCAGTACCCGGGCCTACGAGCAGTACTTC
v_call: TRBV12-1; clone_size: -; j_call: TRBJ2-7; d_call: -; cdr3_aa: CASSFVGDGGREQYF; cdr3_nt: TGTGCCAGCAGCTTTGTGGGGGACGGTGGAAGGGAGCAGTACTTC
v_call: TRBV4-1; clone_size: -; j_call: TRBJ2-5; d_call: -; cdr3_aa: CASSHTIGAQGTQYF; cdr3_nt: TGCGCCAGCAGCCACACCATCGGGGCTCAGGGGACCCAGTACTTC
v_call: TRBV5-1; clone_size: -; j_call: TRBJ1-5; d_call: -; cdr3_aa: CASSFGQHSNQPQHF; cdr3_nt: TGCGCCAGCAGCTTTGGACAGCATAGCAATCAGCCCCAGCATTTT
v_call: TRBV7-6; clone_size: -; j_call: TRBJ1-1; d_call: -; cdr3_aa: CASSLGLGMNTEAFF; cdr3_nt: TGTGCCAGCAGCCTAGGGCTGGGAATGAACACTGAAGCTTTCTTT
v_call: TRBV6-1; clone_size: once; j_call: TRBJ1-1; d_call: TRBD1; cdr3_aa: CASRWTGGTEAFF; cdr3_nt: TGTGCCAGCAGATGGACAGGGGGCACTGAAGCTTTCTTT
v_call: TRBV18; clone_size: -; j_call: TRBJ2-2; d_call: -; cdr3_aa: CASSPRVAAVVDTGELFF; cdr3_nt: TGTGCCAGCTCCCCCAGGGTGGCGGCCGTTGTGGACACCGGGGAGCTGTTTTTT
v_call: TRBV11-2; clone_size: -; j_call: TRBJ2-5; d_call: -; cdr3_aa: CASSPTTAGRTYQETQYF; cdr3_nt: TGTGCCAGCAGCCCGACGACGGCGGGCCGAACGTACCAAGAGACCCAGTACTTC
v_call: TRBV11-3; clone_size: -; j_call: TRBJ2-1; d_call: -; cdr3_aa: CASSPRMSSYNEQFF; cdr3_nt: TGTGCCAGCAGCCCAAGGATGAGCTCCTACAATGAGCAGTTCTTC
v_call: TRBV7-6; clone_size: -; j_call: TRBJ1-3; d_call: -; cdr3_aa: CASSLREVSGNTIYF; cdr3_nt: TGTGCCAGCAGCCTTAGGGAGGTCTCTGGAAACACCATATATTTT
v_call: TRBV28; clone_size: -; j_call: TRBJ1-1; d_call: -; cdr3_aa: CASTRSGAEAFF; cdr3_nt: TGTGCCAGCACCCGATCCGGGGCTGAAGCTTTCTTT
v_call: TRBV5-1; clone_size: -; j_call: TRBJ1-1; d_call: TRBD1; cdr3_aa: CASSPGQGLNTEAFF; cdr3_nt: TGCGCCAGCAGCCCCGGACAGGGGTTGAACACTGAAGCTTTCTTT
v_call: TRBV18; clone_size: -; j_call: TRBJ2-7; d_call: TRBD1; cdr3_aa: CASSPRTGIDEQYF; cdr3_nt: TGTGCCAGCTCACCACGGACAGGGATCGACGAGCAGTACTTC
v_call: TRBV28; clone_size: once; j_call: TRBJ2-7; d_call: TRBD2; cdr3_aa: CASSLTSGGGYEQYF; cdr3_nt: TGTGCCAGCAGTTTAACTAGCGGGGGGGGTTACGAGCAGTACTTC
v_call: TRBV28; clone_size: -; j_call: TRBJ1-2; d_call: TRBD1; cdr3_aa: CASSSPQDRANYGYTF; cdr3_nt: TGTGCCAGCAGCTCTCCTCAGGACAGGGCTAACTATGGCTACACCTTC
v_call: TRBV27; clone_size: -; j_call: TRBJ2-7; d_call: -; cdr3_aa: CASSRTRNSYEQYF; cdr3_nt: TGTGCCAGCAGTCGGACGAGGAACTCCTACGAGCAGTACTTC
v_call: TRBV28; clone_size: -; j_call: TRBJ1-1; d_call: -; cdr3_aa: CASSFLVNTEAFF; cdr3_nt: TGTGCCAGCAGTTTTTTAGTGAACACTGAAGCTTTCTTT
v_call: TRBV7-9; clone_size: -; j_call: TRBJ1-1; d_call: -; cdr3_aa: CASSLALTEAFF; cdr3_nt: TGTGCCAGCAGCCTTGCCCTCACTGAAGCTTTCTTT
v_call: TRBV6-6; clone_size: once; j_call: TRBJ2-1; d_call: -; cdr3_aa: CASRSSAYNEQFF; cdr3_nt: TGTGCCAGCAGATCCTCGGCTTACAATGAGCAGTTCTTC
v_call: TRBV30; clone_size: few; j_call: TRBJ1-1; d_call: -; cdr3_aa: CAWNGRGQRGTEAFF; cdr3_nt: TGTGCCTGGAATGGTCGTGGACAGCGTGGCACTGAAGCTTTCTTT
v_call: TRBV15; clone_size: -; j_call: TRBJ1-2; d_call: TRBD1; cdr3_aa: CATSGPGQGALSYTF; cdr3_nt: TGTGCCACCAGCGGACCGGGACAGGGTGCCTTAAGCTACACCTTC
v_call: TRBV28; clone_size: -; j_call: TRBJ1-2; d_call: -; cdr3_aa: CASSRPAVEANYGYTF; cdr3_nt: TGTGCCAGCAGTCGGCCAGCCGTGGAAGCTAACTATGGCTACACCTTC
v_call: TRBV5-6; clone_size: -; j_call: TRBJ1-3; d_call: -; cdr3_aa: CASSRRGNSGNTIYF; cdr3_nt: TGTGCCAGCAGCCGTAGGGGAAACTCTGGAAACACCATATATTTT
v_call: TRBV7-9; clone_size: -; j_call: TRBJ2-3; d_call: TRBD2; cdr3_aa: CASSIAGDTQYF; cdr3_nt: TGTGCCAGCAGCATAGCGGGAGATACGCAGTATTTT
v_call: TRBV7-9; clone_size: -; j_call: TRBJ2-5; d_call: -; cdr3_aa: CASSPSMLGETQYF; cdr3_nt: TGTGCCAGCAGCCCATCGATGTTGGGAGAGACCCAGTACTTC
v_call: TRBV21-1; clone_size: -; j_call: TRBJ1-2; d_call: -; cdr3_aa: CASSEEGGYLYGYTF; cdr3_nt: TGTGCCAGCAGCGAAGAAGGAGGGTACCTCTATGGCTACACCTTC
v_call: TRBV29-1; clone_size: -; j_call: TRBJ1-1; d_call: -; cdr3_aa: CSVQPGLMNTEAFF; cdr3_nt: TGCAGCGTGCAACCGGGACTGATGAACACTGAAGCTTTCTTT
v_call: TRBV9; clone_size: -; j_call: TRBJ2-5; d_call: -; cdr3_aa: CASSVGAAQETQYF; cdr3_nt: TGTGCCAGCAGCGTTGGTGCGGCCCAAGAGACCCAGTACTTC
v_call: TRBV6-6; clone_size: -; j_call: TRBJ2-7; d_call: -; cdr3_aa: CASSGAKEQYF; cdr3_nt: TGTGCCAGCTCGGGGGCGAAAGAGCAGTACTTC
v_call: TRBV29-1; clone_size: few; j_call: TRBJ1-1; d_call: -; cdr3_aa: CSGGPWYGETEAFF; cdr3_nt: TGCAGCGGCGGGCCCTGGTACGGGGAAACTGAAGCTTTCTTT
v_call: TRBV27; clone_size: -; j_call: TRBJ2-7; d_call: TRBD1; cdr3_aa: CASRRTLTGTGAYEQYF; cdr3_nt: TGTGCCAGCAGACGAACACTGACCGGGACAGGGGCATACGAGCAGTACTTC
v_call: TRBV18; clone_size: -; j_call: TRBJ2-7; d_call: -; cdr3_aa: CASSPQKGEQYF; cdr3_nt: TGTGCCAGCTCACCTCAGAAGGGCGAGCAGTACTTC
v_call: TRBV9; clone_size: -; j_call: TRBJ2-4; d_call: TRBD1; cdr3_aa: CASSVAGGQQENIQYF; cdr3_nt: TGTGCCAGCAGCGTAGCAGGGGGACAGCAAGAAAACATTCAGTACTTC
v_call: TRBV5-6; clone_size: -; j_call: TRBJ2-7; d_call: TRBD2; cdr3_aa: CASSYWGTSGPYEQYF; cdr3_nt: TGTGCCAGCAGCTACTGGGGGACTAGCGGCCCCTACGAGCAGTACTTC
v_call: TRBV15; clone_size: -; j_call: TRBJ2-7; d_call: -; cdr3_aa: CATSRVPRRENEQYF; cdr3_nt: TGTGCCACCAGCCGAGTCCCTCGGAGGGAGAACGAGCAGTACTTC
v_call: TRBV2; clone_size: -; j_call: TRBJ1-6; d_call: -; cdr3_aa: CASSEWPNSPLHF; cdr3_nt: TGTGCCAGCAGTGAATGGCCTAATTCACCCCTCCACTTT
v_call: TRBV5-4; clone_size: -; j_call: TRBJ2-1; d_call: TRBD2; cdr3_aa: CASTKGLAESYNEQFF; cdr3_nt: TGTGCCAGCACCAAAGGACTAGCCGAATCCTACAATGAGCAGTTCTTC
v_call: TRBV11-2; clone_size: -; j_call: TRBJ2-7; d_call: TRBD1; cdr3_aa: CASSLETGHYEQYF; cdr3_nt: TGTGCCAGCAGCTTAGAGACAGGGCACTACGAGCAGTACTTC
v_call: TRBV5-1; clone_size: -; j_call: TRBJ2-7; d_call: -; cdr3_aa: CASSLFAGHLGEQYF; cdr3_nt: TGCGCCAGCAGCTTGTTCGCAGGACACCTGGGTGAGCAGTACTTC
v_call: TRBV7-3; clone_size: -; j_call: TRBJ2-1; d_call: -; cdr3_aa: CASSLVRNEQFF; cdr3_nt: TGTGCCAGCAGCTTAGTTAGGAATGAGCAGTTCTTC
v_call: TRBV18; clone_size: -; j_call: TRBJ2-2; d_call: -; cdr3_aa: CASSPTRAGELFF; cdr3_nt: TGTGCCAGCTCACCGACAAGGGCCGGGGAGCTGTTTTTT
v_call: TRBV15; clone_size: once; j_call: TRBJ2-7; d_call: TRBD1; cdr3_aa: CATSRRTGGNYEQYF; cdr3_nt: TGTGCCACCAGCAGAAGGACAGGGGGCAACTACGAGCAGTACTTC
v_call: TRBV9; clone_size: -; j_call: TRBJ1-3; d_call: TRBD1; cdr3_aa: CASSVGGGSGSGNTIYF; cdr3_nt: TGTGCCAGCAGCGTAGGAGGGGGCTCAGGGTCTGGAAACACCATATATTTT
v_call: TRBV6-1; clone_size: -; j_call: TRBJ1-4; d_call: -; cdr3_aa: CASLRAPAAEKLFF; cdr3_nt: TGTGCCAGCCTCCGGGCGCCCGCAGCTGAAAAACTGTTTTTT
v_call: TRBV10-3; clone_size: -; j_call: TRBJ1-1; d_call: -; cdr3_aa: CAISALTSRGTEAFF; cdr3_nt: TGTGCCATCAGTGCACTTACCTCCAGGGGAACTGAAGCTTTCTTT
v_call: TRBV29-1; clone_size: -; j_call: TRBJ2-3; d_call: TRBD2; cdr3_aa: CSAVLAGETTDTQYF; cdr3_nt: TGCAGCGCTGTACTAGCGGGAGAGACCACAGATACGCAGTATTTT